The entry below describes one T cell receptor (beta chain). This sample is part of a study of shared clonotypes between healthy human individuals. The naive CD8 subset, CD45RO-negative cells positively selected for CCR7, excluded terminally differentiated effector memory CD45RA+ cells. Trimming took off 8 bases at V and 1 base at J, with 8 bases between the two ends. CDR3 length: 12 amino acids. Germline CDR1 reads SGHVS; CDR2 reads FQNEAQ. Here immunoSEQ multiplex PCR was the method, and the copy in TCRdb shows in-frame clones only, minus some. In the table there are about 1.9 million clones, just over 90% of which are singletons.

Sequenced: naive CD8+ T cells from PBMCs. The TCR originated in a young man in good health. Some clones in this sample may be carry-over from other donors' samples. The V call is TRBV7-8, the J call TRBJ1-1; D gene ambiguous. As DNA, the CDR3 is TGTGCCAGCGGCTGGGGGAACACTGAAGCTTTCTTT. Its translation: CASGWGNTEAFF.